Listed below are T cell receptor beta chains from one sample, sequenced in a study of CD8+CD57+ T cells in acquired aplastic anemia. TCRdb fed the reads into MiXCR, producing one record per CDR3 protein. The table shows 60,000 or so distinct CDR3 sequences, with around 50% occurring only once. The sequencing sample was made of sorted CD4+, CD8+, or CD8+CD57+ T cells (not recorded which) from PBMCs. These receptors were obtained from a human donor in good health, serving as a control. Both conserved end residues are trimmed from each CDR3. A D gene is named only where the DNA matches it firmly.

. TRBV7-8 ASSLDRLNQPQH
TRBD2 TRBV2 TSAYPIRTSGKSDEQY
TRBD2 TRBV11-2 ASSPGLLQETQY
. TRBV4-2 ASSQAGAADTQY
TRBD2 TRBV29-1 SVEAPSGRARNEQF
. TRBV6-2/TRBV6-3 ASSRALGYT
TRBD2 TRBV10-1 ASNQLAGSRNEQF
. TRBV11-3 ASSLDPVPSNEQF
TRBD2 TRBV11-2 ASSSGTSGSHEQF
TRBD2 TRBV20-1 SAITTSGYNEQF
TRBD2 TRBV5-1 ASSVSGGAYEQY
TRBD1 TRBV20-1 SARDRIGTGTYEQY
. TRBV21-1 ASSQARGDSPYEQY
TRBD1 TRBV28 ASSLQGGSTKAF
. TRBV6-1 VSSLEQPNTAAF
TRBD1 TRBV2 ASRATGGRGYT
. TRBV2 ASSTSRDNEQF
. TRBV29-1 SLGTARNNEQF
. TRBV7-6 ASSLRRGQPQH
TRBD1 TRBV7-8 ASSLTGDNEKLF
TRBD1 TRBV2 ASRGQGARY
TRBD1 TRBV20-1 SPGGALPSEQY
. TRBV2 ASTRDQPMNTEAF
. TRBV10-3 AISDTEGTDTQY